This T cell receptor beta chain appears in the sequencing data of a study of OX40 agonist ivuxolimab in advanced cancers. A note on the overall study: Ivuxolimab was an agonistic, fully human IgG2 monoclonal antibody directed against OX40 (CD134), a costimulatory receptor. Intravenous ivuxolimab was administered to patients every 2 weeks at six dose levels: 0.01, 0.1, 0.3, 1.5, 3 and 10 mg/kg. Of the approximately 50 dose-escalation patients, hepatocellular carcinoma was present in some 19, melanoma in approximately 15, renal cell carcinoma in 9 and head and neck cancer in 9. In the dose-escalation cohort, 70% to 85% of patients were male, and the mean age was approximately 60 years, with a range of about 23 to 80. Prior anti-PD-1, anti-PD-L1 or anti-CTLA-4 therapy was permitted, and checkpoint inhibitors had been received by about 36% of dose-escalation patients. Partial responses occurred in three dose-escalation patients, of whom one had hepatocellular carcinoma and two had cutaneous melanoma. Peripheral TCRbeta sequencing was intended to test whether TCR sequence diversity was altered and clonal T-cell expansion was caused by ivuxolimab. The paper covers the monotherapy dose-escalation part of the phase I ivuxolimab trial, which included N of about 50 patients. Points the paper makes about the study in general: At doses from 0.1 to 3.0 mg/kg, clonal expansion was seen in both CD4+ and CD8+ blood T cells between baseline and week 6. Partial responders in the 0.1-3.0 mg/kg groups had among the lowest normalized peripheral clonal expansion, especially among CD8+ T cells. Which antigens the clonally expanded peripheral T cells were specific for was not determined. On average, CD8+ T cells showed more expanded clones than CD4+ T cells after ivuxolimab. Low levels of normalized T-cell clonal expansion were also seen in some patients who did not respond.

V is cut back by 5 bases and J by 0 bases, with 4 bases in the junction unmatched. The CDR3 runs 15 residues from the cysteine to the phenylalanine. Only the CDR3 DNA is retained, 45 bases long and in frame from the first base. According to the germline V gene (reference sequence), CDR1 reads SGHAT and CDR2 reads FQDESV. Genomic DNA was extracted from sorted cells for sequencing of the TCRbeta CDR3 region. The immunoSEQ Assay was used to sequence the TCRbeta CDR3 regions. This is the immuneACCESS table as TCRdb keeps it, with only in-frame sequences that have V and J called. A part of the clones is gone; compared with another copy, unresolved V genes explain less than half, and the rest is unexplained. In this sample the table shows 77,000 or so clones, approximately 92% of which occur a single time. The ten largest clones represent 10% to 12% of the sample. Patients with a history of autoimmune disease or receiving systemic immunosuppression were excluded from the trial. In every dose cohort, peripheral blood was drawn for TCR sequencing at baseline, cycle 4 day 1, and cycle 7 day 1. Samples were obtained from an open-label, multicenter, first-in-human phase I dose-escalation trial of ivuxolimab. Adults with locally advanced or metastatic head and neck squamous cell, hepatocellular, melanoma or renal cell carcinoma were enrolled in the trial. Before TCR sequencing, CD4+ and CD8+ T cells were separately sorted from peripheral blood.

Comment on this clone: This receptor's antigen is unknown. No much larger clone is present one base from it, and per-base qualities are unavailable.

The chain employs TRBV11-1 and TRBJ2-3; 8 junctional bases match TRBD1. This clonotype originated in an adult with an advanced solid tumor such as melanoma, head and neck, liver or kidney cancer. Sequenced material: CD4+ or CD8+ T cells sorted from blood, taken in a trial of the OX40 agonist ivuxolimab. The nucleotide sequence reads as follows: TGTGCCAGCAGCGAGGGACAGGCTAGCACAGATACGCAGTATTTT. It translates to CASSEGQASTDTQYF.